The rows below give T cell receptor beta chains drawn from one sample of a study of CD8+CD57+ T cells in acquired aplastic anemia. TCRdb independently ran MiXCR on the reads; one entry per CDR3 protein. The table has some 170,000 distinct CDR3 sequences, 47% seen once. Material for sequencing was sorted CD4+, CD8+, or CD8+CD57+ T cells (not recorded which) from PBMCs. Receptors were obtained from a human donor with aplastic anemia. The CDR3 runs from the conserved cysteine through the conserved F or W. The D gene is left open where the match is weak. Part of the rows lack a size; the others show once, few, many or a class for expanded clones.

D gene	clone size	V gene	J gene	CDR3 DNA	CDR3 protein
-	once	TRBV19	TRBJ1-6	TGTGCCAGTAGTCCGAAGGGGGATGGGGGTTCACCCCTCCACTTT	CASSPKGDGGSPLHF
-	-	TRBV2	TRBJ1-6	TGTGCCAGCGGTGAAGGGCAGGGGAATTCACCCCTCAACTTT	CASGEGQGNSPLNF
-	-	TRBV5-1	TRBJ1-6	TGCGCCAGCAGCTTGGAGGGCAGAACGAACCCGGATAATTCACCCCTCCACTTT	CASSLEGRTNPDNSPLHF
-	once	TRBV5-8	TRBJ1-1	TGTGCCAGCAGCTTGGCGGGACAAGGAGCTTTCTTT	CASSLAGQGAFF
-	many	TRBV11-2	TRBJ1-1	TGTGCCAGCAGCCCCGGTCGGGGGGACCAGAACACTGAAGCTTTCTTT	CASSPGRGDQNTEAFF
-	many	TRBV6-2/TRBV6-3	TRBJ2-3	TGTGCCAGCAGTACCGGGGATACGCAGTATTTT	CASSTGDTQYF
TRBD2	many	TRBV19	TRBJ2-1	TGTGCCAGTACCCCGGGAGGACATCGCTCCTACAATGAGCAGTTCTTC	CASTPGGHRSYNEQFF
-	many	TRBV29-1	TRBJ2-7	TGCAGCGTCCTCCTCAACTACGAGCAGTACTTC	CSVLLNYEQYF
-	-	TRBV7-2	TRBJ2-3	TGTGCCAGCAGTCTAGGGGGGACAGATATGCAGTATTTT	CASSLGGTDMQYF
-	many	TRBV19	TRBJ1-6	TGTGCCAGTAGTATAGCCGGATACTCACCCCTCCACTTT	CASSIAGYSPLHF
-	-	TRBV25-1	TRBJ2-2	TGTGCCAGCAGTGGGGGCGGGGACACCGGGGAGCTGTTTTTT	CASSGGGDTGELFF
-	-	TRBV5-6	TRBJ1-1	TGTGCCAGCAGCTTTAGGGGAGGGAACACTGAAGCTTTCTTT	CASSFRGGNTEAFF
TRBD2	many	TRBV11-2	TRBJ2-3	TGTGCCAGCAGATCCCTACTAGCGGGTAGCACAGATACGCAGTATTTT	CASRSLLAGSTDTQYF
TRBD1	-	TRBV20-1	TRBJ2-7	TGCAGTGCTAGAGATGTACAGGGGGCCTACGAGCAGTACTTC	CSARDVQGAYEQYF
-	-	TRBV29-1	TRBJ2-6	TGCAGCGTTCAAAGCTCTGGGGCCAACGTCCTGACTTTC	CSVQSSGANVLTF
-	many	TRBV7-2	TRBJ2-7	TGTGCCAGCAGCCCCGTACTAGGGGGGGCCTACGAGCAGTACTTC	CASSPVLGGAYEQYF